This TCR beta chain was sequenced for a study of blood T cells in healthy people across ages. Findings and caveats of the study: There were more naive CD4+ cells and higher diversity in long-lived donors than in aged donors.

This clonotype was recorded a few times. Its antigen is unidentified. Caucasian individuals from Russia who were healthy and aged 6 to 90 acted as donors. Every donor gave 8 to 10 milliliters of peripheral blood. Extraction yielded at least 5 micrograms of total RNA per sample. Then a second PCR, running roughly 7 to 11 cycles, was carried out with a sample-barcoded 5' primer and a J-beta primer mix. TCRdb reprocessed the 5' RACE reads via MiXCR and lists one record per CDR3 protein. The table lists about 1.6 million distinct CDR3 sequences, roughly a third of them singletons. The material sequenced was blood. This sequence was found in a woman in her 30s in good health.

The CDR3 DNA reads TGCAGTGCTAGAGGGACACTTAGCAATCAGCCCCAGCATTTT. This translates into CSARGTLSNQPQHF. The rearrangement joins TRBV20-1 to TRBJ1-5, with D perhaps matching TRBD1 (5 bases). From germline, CDR1 is DFQATT and CDR2 SNEGSKA (reference sequence). This CDR3 is built from 14 residues. V lost 1 base and J lost 0, with 7 bases in between.